Below are 25 T cell receptor delta chains sequenced from a single sample in a study of γδ T cells in repeated Plasmodium falciparum infection. Flow sorting of PBMC yielded separate Vgamma9/Vdelta2+ and Vdelta2-negative gammadelta T cell populations for bulk repertoire analysis. TCRdb ran CATT on the multiplex PCR reads. The data contain 75,000 to 95,000 delta-chain clones, over 0.75% of them singletons. The sample was gamma-delta T cells from blood. These receptors originate from a pool of human donors (malaria-infected and uninfected, not separated).

This clone has just a few counts. With a far larger clone one base away, a read error is the likely cause. Different DNA sequences within this sample yield the same CDR3. This chain uses TRDV2 with TRDJ1; 10 positions match TRDD3. The J gene is absent in TCRdb and was assigned here via DNA matching to germline. The CDR3 is 20 amino acids. CDR1 and CDR2 from the germline V gene are GEAIGNYY and EKD. The J segment lost 0 bases and the V segment lost 0 bases, leaving 15 bases of the junction unmatched. The chain's CDR3 is CACDTGSLLGDRQYTDKLIF. Here the CDR3 DNA reads TGTGCCTGTGACACCGGCTCCCTACTGGGGGATCGGCAATACACCGATAAACTCATCTTT.

About this clone: A far larger clone is one base from this, pointing to a likely read error. The same CDR3 also results from other DNA sequences found in this sample. This sequence joins TRDV2 and TRDJ3; D not resolved. The J gene is not listed in TCRdb, so it was assigned here from a DNA match to germline. This CDR3 has 18 amino acids. V gave up 1 base and J gave up 0 bases, with 12 bases separating them. Germline loops: CDR1 GEAIGNYY, CDR2 EKD. CDR3 sequence: CACDTGTASSWDTRQMFF. The CDR3 DNA follows: TGTGCCTGTGACACTGGTACTGCAAGCTCCTGGGACACCCGACAGATGTTTTTC.

By sample fraction, this clone is medium-sized. The same CDR3 also results from other DNA sequences found in this sample. V usage is TRDV1 and J usage is TRDJ1; 12 nucleotides align to TRDD3. Germline V gives CDR1 TSWWSYY, CDR2 QGS. V dropped 7 bases and J dropped 0; count of bases not matched to a gene: 6. The CDR3 sequence is 16 residues long. The CDR3 loop is CALVGTGGYNTDKLIF. The CDR3 DNA follows: TGTGCTCTTGTGGGTACTGGGGGATACAACACCGATAAACTCATCTTT.

Comments on this clone: This DNA's translation and the protein TCRdb lists, from a much larger clone, do not match at residue 11, likely due to a read error; the protein shown is translated from the DNA. At the DNA level, this CDR3 is encoded by other sequences in the same sample as well. V usage is TRDV2 and J usage is TRDJ1; possible D gene TRDD3, 6 bases. Trimming left V 3 bases short and J 1 base short, with 26 bases between. The CDR3 is 19 amino acids. The germline CDR1 and CDR2 sequences are GEAIGNYY and EKD. The CDR3 region has the DNA TGTGCCTGTGACTCCGTTTTGATCCCTACTCGGGGATTCACCGATAAACTCATCTTT. Protein sequence: CACDSVLIPTRGFTDKLIF.

Comments on this clone: A read error is likely here: a far larger clone is one base away. Other DNA sequences of this sample code for an identical CDR3. J is TRDJ1 and V is TRDV1, with D perhaps TRDD2 (5 bases). The CDR3 covers 18 residues. Germline loops: CDR1 TSWWSYY, CDR2 QGS. This CDR3 is CALGKPIPPRVPLDKLIF. The DNA of the CDR3 is TGCGCTCTTGGGAAGCCCATTCCTCCGCGGGTGCCTCTCGATAAACTCATCTTT.

This chain joins TRDV2 and TRDJ1, with 12 bases matching TRDD3. TCRdb supplies no J gene; here it was assigned by aligning the nucleotide sequence to germline. The CDR3 covers 17 residues. V lost 4 bases and J lost 0; bases outside the gene matches: 8. Germline CDR1 GEAIGNYY, CDR2 EKD. In nucleotides, the CDR3 is TGTGCCTGTGATTATACTGGGGGATACCCTAACACCGATAAACTCATCTTT. Protein sequence: CACDYTGGYPNTDKLIF.

Regarding this clone: With a far larger clone one base away, a read error is the likely cause. Other DNA sequences of this sample code for an identical CDR3. The chain joins TRAV29/DV5 to TRDJ1; D is ambiguous. Germline-derived CDR1 and CDR2 are NSMFDY and ISSIKDK. This CDR3 contains 18 residues. Trimming left V 3 bases short and J 0 bases short, with 24 bases between. Written as DNA, the CDR3 is TGTGCAGCAACTCCCCCCAATCTCCCCACTGTGTACACCGATAAACTCATCTTT. Protein: CAATPPNLPTVYTDKLIF.

This clone was observed a few times. This likely stems from a read error, as it lies one base from a far larger clone. Other DNA sequences within the sample encode an identical CDR3. V gene TRDV1 combines with J gene TRDJ1; the match to TRDD3 covers 12 bases. No J gene is reported in TCRdb; it was inferred here by comparing the DNA with germline. Trimming removed 0 bases from V and 5 bases from J; junction bases left unmatched: 16. The CDR3 runs to 20 residues. Per the germline V gene, CDR1 is TSWWSYY and CDR2 is QGS. The CDR3 sequence is CALGELAPTGGYRSTDKLIF. In nucleotides, the CDR3 is TGTGCTCTTGGGGAACTGGCCCCCACTGGGGGATACCGCTCAACTGATAAACTCATCTTT.

There are a few counts of this clone. The amino acid sequence in TCRdb belongs to a much larger clone and departs from this DNA's translation at residue 9, likely a sequencing read error; the sequence shown is translated from the DNA. The chain has TRDV2 and TRDJ2; D call uncertain. Here the J gene was assigned by germline matching of the DNA, as TCRdb has none. Trimming removed 0 bases from V and 0 bases from J, with 19 bases in between. The CDR3 is 19 amino acids. CDR1 GEAIGNYY and CDR2 EKD come from the germline V gene. The CDR3 DNA is TGTGCCTGTGACACCGTTGGTCCCGCCCCCCGCCCTTTGACAGCACAACTCTTCTTT. Translation gives CACDTVGPAPRPLTAQLFF.

Concerning this clone itself: Translating this DNA gives a protein that differs at residue 10 from the TCRdb one, which belongs to a much larger clone; a read error is likely, and the protein shown is this translation. The CDR3 region has the DNA TGTGCTCTTGGGTACCTAACGAGGGGACACCCCGGGAGCACCGATAAACTCATCTTT. It is translated as CALGYLTRGHPGSTDKLIF. The chain recombines TRDV1 with TRDJ1; a possible D gene is TRDD3 (5 bases). Germline CDR1 TSWWSYY, CDR2 QGS. V lost 5 bases to trimming and J lost 1 base, with 26 bases between them. There are 19 residues in the CDR3.

This clone was seen a handful of times. For this DNA, TCRdb reports the protein of a much larger clone, which diverges at residue 4, most likely from a read error; the protein presented here is translated directly from the DNA. The J gene corresponds to TRDJ1; a V gene call is absent. CDR3 length equals 16 residues. The CDR3 nucleotides are TGTGCTCTTAGGGAAGTACCCGCCTATACCACCGATAAACTCATCTTT. Translated, it gives CALREVPAYTTDKLIF.

Remarks on this clone: A far larger clone lies a single base away; this is likely a read error. This sample also contains other DNA sequences that code for the same CDR3. The chain has TRDV2 and TRDJ1; 11 positions match TRDD3. The J gene comes from matching the DNA to germline here; TCRdb lacks it. The CDR3 is made up of 14 amino acids. Germline CDR1 reads GEAIGNYY; CDR2 reads EKD. CDR3 nucleotides: TGCGCCTGTGACCCGGTTATGCTGGGGGATACACTCATCTTT. It translates to CACDPVMLGDTLIF.

This clone was found many times. This CDR3 is CACDSKKLGGDLYTDKLIF. In DNA, the CDR3 is TGTGCCTGTGACTCCAAAAAACTGGGGGGCGACCTGTACACCGATAAACTCATCTTT. This sequence joins TRDV2 and TRDJ1; TRDD3 agrees at 8 bases. Per the germline V gene, CDR1 is GEAIGNYY and CDR2 is EKD. V was pared by 3 bases and J by 0 bases, with 17 bases of the junction left unmatched. The CDR3 runs 19 residues.

Comment on this clone: TCRdb's entry gives the protein of a much larger clone, which mismatches this DNA's translation at residue 20, likely from a read error; the protein reported here is translated from the DNA. The chain joins TRDV2 to TRDJ3, with TRDD3 identical over 8 bases. Here the J gene came from matching the DNA to germline, since TCRdb omits it. Germline V CDR1 and CDR2: GEAIGNYY, EKD. The CDR3 extends over 26 amino acids. CDR3 protein: CACDTIASRAGGLLPKSSWGTRQMFF. In DNA form, the CDR3 reads TGTGCCTGTGACACCATAGCAAGCAGGGCTGGGGGACTCCTCCCAAAGAGCTCCTGGGGCACCCGACAGATGTTTTTC.

In the case of this clone: This probably arose from a read error, given a far larger clone one base away. This same CDR3 is encoded by further DNA sequences in the sample. V and J are TRDV1 and TRDJ1, with a tentative D call TRDD3 (6 bases). Deletions cut 1 base from V and 10 bases from J, with 34 bases between. There are 20 residues in the CDR3. The germline V gene has CDR1 TSWWSYY and CDR2 QGS. The CDR3 DNA follows: TGTGCTCTTGGGGAACGCCGCACTCGTGGGGGGCACCCTTTTGCATGGGGACTCATCTTT. Residues: CALGERRTRGGHPFAWGLIF.

This clone was seen a few times. TCRdb's protein for this DNA is that of a much larger clone and differs from the translation at residue 3, likely a read error; the protein shown is the DNA translation. V and J are TRDV2 and TRDJ1; 11 nucleotides align to TRDD3. Germline V gene sequence: CDR1 GEAIGNYY, CDR2 EKD. This CDR3 spans 19 amino acids. The CDR3 region is CARDTVRLGDTQSTDKLIF. DNA of the CDR3: TGTGCCCGTGACACCGTGCGGTTGGGGGATACGCAGTCCACCGATAAACTCATCTTT.

Of note for this clone: This DNA translates differently at residues 9 and 15 from the TCRdb protein, which is that of a much larger clone; a read error is likely, and the protein shown is the DNA's own translation. V and J are TRDV1 and TRDJ1; 8 bases match TRDD3. Germline V gene sequence: CDR1 TSWWSYY, CDR2 QGS. The CDR3 loop spans 19 amino acids. Here the CDR3 DNA reads TGTGCTCTTGGGGAACCCACCTCCGAGAGGGGATACTACACCGGTAAACTCATCTTT. As protein: CALGEPTSERGYYTGKLIF.

Of note for this clone: This DNA translates differently at residue 13 from the TCRdb protein, which is that of a much larger clone; a read error is likely, and the protein shown is the DNA's own translation. The gene calls are TRDV2 and TRDJ3, with 9 positions matching TRDD3. The J gene, missing from TCRdb, was assigned here through DNA to germline matching. CDR3 length: 20 residues. Germline V lookup: CDR1 GEAIGNYY, CDR2 EKD. The CDR3: CACDTIVLGDSSRDTRQMFF. CDR3 in DNA: TGTGCCTGTGACACGATCGTACTGGGGGACAGCTCCCGGGACACCCGACAGATGTTTTTC.

The table lists this clone with a few counts. TCRdb has a much larger clone's protein, which differs at residue 11 from the translation of this DNA, likely because of a read error; what is shown is the protein translated from the DNA. V and J are TRDV2 and TRDJ1; 12 bases map to TRDD3. TCRdb gives no J gene; it was assigned here by matching the DNA to germline. V shed 3 bases, J shed 4 bases, and the junction held 8 bases outside the gene matches. Germline CDR1 GEAIGNYY, CDR2 EKD. The CDR3 is 16 amino acids. The CDR3 sequence: CACDSLLGDTGDKLIF. In nucleotides, the CDR3 is TGTGCCTGTGACTCCTTACTGGGGGATACAGGCGATAAACTCATCTTT.

This clone was found a few times. A read error likely explains why the TCRdb protein, taken from a much larger clone, differs from this DNA's translation at residue 3; the protein shown is translated from the DNA. The CDR3 bases are TGTGCCTATGACACCGTTTCGCTGGGGGATAAAGATAAACTCATCTTT. This sequence encodes CAYDTVSLGDKDKLIF. The chain employs TRDV2 and TRDJ1, with 10 bases lining up with TRDD3. No J segment appears in TCRdb, so it was assigned here by matching the sequence to germline. Looked up from germline, CDR1 is GEAIGNYY and CDR2 is EKD. The CDR3 runs to 16 residues.

For this clone: The protein in TCRdb stems from a much larger clone and differs at residue 3 from this DNA's translation, likely a read error; here the protein is translated from the DNA. This chain connects TRDV1 to TRDJ1, with a weak D call TRDD3 (6 bases). The CDR3 spans 18 residues. CDR1 is TSWWSYY and CDR2 is QGS in the germline V gene. CDR3 loop: CAPGERTTWGPIADKLIF. CDR3 nucleotides: TGTGCTCCTGGGGAACGCACCACTTGGGGACCTATCGCCGATAAACTCATCTTT.

Worth noting for this clone: The mismatch at residue 5 between this DNA's translation and the TCRdb protein of a much larger clone likely reflects a read error; the protein shown is translated from the DNA. The rearrangement links TRDV2 to TRDJ1; 9 bases align to TRDD3. Germline matching of the DNA provided the J gene here, since TCRdb leaves it blank. Trimming at V came to 3 bases and at J to 0 bases, leaving 13 bases not matched to a gene. This CDR3 comprises 18 residues. Germline assignment: CDR1 GEAIGNYY and CDR2 EKD. CDR3 nucleotides: TGTGCCTGTGACTCCCTTGTTACTGGGGGACCTTACACCGATAAACTCATCTTT. Protein sequence: CACDSLVTGGPYTDKLIF.

As to this clone: TCRdb shows a much larger clone's protein in place of this DNA's translation, and the two differ at residue 11, likely through a read error; the protein shown is translated from the DNA. V and J are TRDV1 and TRDJ2; TRDD3 might be the D (5 bases). Germline V lookup: CDR1 TSWWSYY, CDR2 QGS. The germline V and J ends were trimmed by 0 bases and 3 bases, with 17 bases remaining between them. This CDR3 contains 18 residues. CDR3 sequence (DNA): TGTGCTCTTGGGGAACTACTGGCCGGGAGGGGTGTGACAGCACAACTCTTCTTT. Its translation: CALGELLAGRGVTAQLFF.

In its sample, this clone was seen a few times. This DNA's translation and the protein TCRdb lists, from a much larger clone, do not match at residue 10, likely due to a read error; the protein shown is translated from the DNA. The chain links TRDV2 to TRDJ1, with 8 bases fitting TRDD3. V lost 0 bases, J lost 0 bases, and 23 bases stayed unmatched. Germline loops: CDR1 GEAIGNYY, CDR2 EKD. The CDR3 is made up of 22 amino acids. CDR3 coding DNA: TGTGCCTGTGACACCGTTCGGGGGGATATGCACCGGAGGCCTTCGTACACCGATAAACTCATCTTT. It yields the protein CACDTVRGDMHRRPSYTDKLIF.

Turning to this clone: With only one base between it and a far larger clone, this is likely a read error. The sample contains more than one DNA sequence encoding this CDR3. This chain joins TRDV2 and TRDJ3, with 11 bases lining up with TRDD3. In the absence of a J gene in TCRdb, the DNA was matched to germline to assign it here. CDR1 GEAIGNYY and CDR2 EKD come from the germline V gene. This CDR3 spans 23 amino acids. The CDR3 DNA is TGTGCCTGTGACACCGAGGGTGGGGGATACGCATCCCGAAGCTCCTGGGATACCCGACAGATGTTTTTC. Translating it yields CACDTEGGGYASRSSWDTRQMFF.